This T cell receptor (beta chain) was profiled in a study of read filtering for tumor transcriptome and immune sequencing. The wider study: Mean patient age was approximately 66 years, range about 45 to 85; around 17 male, 11 to 15 female. After DNase treatment, RNA was made into whole-transcriptome libraries. Per sample, TCR-region reads ranged about 3.5 to 11 million by IR-seq, roughly 85 to 1,300 by RNA-seq.

General study results and limits: Dropping single-read clonotypes raised IR-seq and RNA-seq shared-clonotype correlation.

At least ten counts were recorded for this clonotype. The antigen remains unidentified. This library used roughly 400 ng RNA and molecular barcoded adaptors spanning alpha/delta and beta/gamma chains. TCRdb re-analysed the reads in MiXCR, keeping a single row per CDR3 protein. The table lists around 65,000 distinct CDR3 sequences, about a fifth of them singletons. The CDR3 spans 13 residues. Looked up from germline, CDR1 is SGHAT and CDR2 is FQNNGV. The V and J ends lost 4 bases and 8 bases respectively, with 12 bases between them. The genes are TRBV11-2 and TRBJ2-1; D is perhaps TRBD2 (6 bases). The TCR originated in a donor aged 40 or older with multiple myeloma. Sequencing used a population of CD138-negative cells sorted from bone marrow. CDR3 nucleotide sequence: TGTGCCAGCAGCTCCGGGGCTAGCGATGAGCAGTTCTTC. It encodes CASSSGASDEQFF.